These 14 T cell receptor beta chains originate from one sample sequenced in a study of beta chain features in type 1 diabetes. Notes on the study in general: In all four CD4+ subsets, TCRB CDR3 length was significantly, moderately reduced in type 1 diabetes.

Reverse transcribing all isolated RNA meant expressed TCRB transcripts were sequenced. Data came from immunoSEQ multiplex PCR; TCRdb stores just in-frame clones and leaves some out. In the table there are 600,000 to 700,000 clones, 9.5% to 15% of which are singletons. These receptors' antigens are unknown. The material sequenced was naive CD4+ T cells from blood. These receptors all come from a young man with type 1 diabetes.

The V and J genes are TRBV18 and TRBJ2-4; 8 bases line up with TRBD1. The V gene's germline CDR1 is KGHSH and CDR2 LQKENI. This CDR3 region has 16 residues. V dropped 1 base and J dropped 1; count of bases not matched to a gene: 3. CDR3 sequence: CASSPRQGAAKNIQYF. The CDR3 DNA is TGTGCCAGCTCACCACGCCAGGGGGCGGCCAAAAACATTCAGTACTTC. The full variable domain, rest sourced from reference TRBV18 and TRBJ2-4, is NAGVMQNPRHLVRRRGQEARLRCSPMKGHSHVYWYRQLPEEGLKFMVYLQKENIIDESGMPKERFSAEFPKEGPSILRIQQVVRGDSAAYFCASSPRQGAAKNIQYFGAGTRLSVL.

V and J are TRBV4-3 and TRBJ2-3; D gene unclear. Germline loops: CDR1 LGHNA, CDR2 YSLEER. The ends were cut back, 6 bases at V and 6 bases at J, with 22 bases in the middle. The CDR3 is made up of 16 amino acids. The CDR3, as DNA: TGCGCCAGCAGTCTGAATGGTGTAATCATACGGGATACGCAGTATTTT. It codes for CASSLNGVIIRDTQYF.

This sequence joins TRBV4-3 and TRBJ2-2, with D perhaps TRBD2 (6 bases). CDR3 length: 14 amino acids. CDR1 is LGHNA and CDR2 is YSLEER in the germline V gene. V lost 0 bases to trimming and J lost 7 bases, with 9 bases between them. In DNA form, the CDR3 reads TGCGCCAGCAGCCAAGATTTCGGGGGCGGGGAGCTGTTTTTT. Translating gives CASSQDFGGGELFF.

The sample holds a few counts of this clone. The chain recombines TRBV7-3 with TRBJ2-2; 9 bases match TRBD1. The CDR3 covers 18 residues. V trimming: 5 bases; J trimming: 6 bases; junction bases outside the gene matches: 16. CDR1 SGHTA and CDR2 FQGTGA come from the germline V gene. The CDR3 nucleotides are TGTGCCAGCAGCCCGAACCGCCGCGGGACAGGGTTTGCCGGGGAGCTGTTTTTT. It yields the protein CASSPNRRGTGFAGELFF.

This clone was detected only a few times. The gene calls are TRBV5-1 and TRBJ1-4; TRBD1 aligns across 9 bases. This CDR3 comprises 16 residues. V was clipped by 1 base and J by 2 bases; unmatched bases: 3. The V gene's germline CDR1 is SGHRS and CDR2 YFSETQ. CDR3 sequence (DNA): TGCGCCAGCAGCTTGCTGGACAGGGGCACTAATGAAAAACTGTTTTTT. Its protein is CASSLLDRGTNEKLFF.

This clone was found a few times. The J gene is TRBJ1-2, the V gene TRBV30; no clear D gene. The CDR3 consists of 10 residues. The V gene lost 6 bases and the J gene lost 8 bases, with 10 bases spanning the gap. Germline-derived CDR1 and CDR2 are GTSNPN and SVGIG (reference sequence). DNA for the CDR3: TGTGCCTGCAAGCCTACGGGCTACACCTTC. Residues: CACKPTGYTF.

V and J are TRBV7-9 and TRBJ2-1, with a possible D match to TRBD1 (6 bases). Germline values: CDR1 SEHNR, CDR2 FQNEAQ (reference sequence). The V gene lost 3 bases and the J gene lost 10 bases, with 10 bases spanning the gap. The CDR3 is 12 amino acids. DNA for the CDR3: TGTGCCAGCAGCTTGTCGCAGGGGGAGCAGTTCTTC. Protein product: CASSLSQGEQFF.

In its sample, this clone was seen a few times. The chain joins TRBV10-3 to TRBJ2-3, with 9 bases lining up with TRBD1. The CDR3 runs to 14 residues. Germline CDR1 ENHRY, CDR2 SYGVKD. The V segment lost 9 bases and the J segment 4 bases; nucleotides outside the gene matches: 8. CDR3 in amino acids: CAIRPGQGSDTQYF. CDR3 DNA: TGTGCCATAAGACCGGGACAGGGTTCAGATACGCAGTATTTT.

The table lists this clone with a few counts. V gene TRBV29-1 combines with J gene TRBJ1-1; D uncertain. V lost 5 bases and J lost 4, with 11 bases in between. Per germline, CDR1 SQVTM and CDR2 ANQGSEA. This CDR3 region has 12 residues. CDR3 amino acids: CSVLPVATEAFF. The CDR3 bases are TGCAGCGTTCTACCCGTAGCCACTGAAGCTTTCTTT.

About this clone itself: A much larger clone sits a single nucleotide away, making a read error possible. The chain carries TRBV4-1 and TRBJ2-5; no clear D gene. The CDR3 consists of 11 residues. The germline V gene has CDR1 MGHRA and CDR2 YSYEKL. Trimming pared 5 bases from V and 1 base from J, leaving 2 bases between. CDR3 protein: CASSSQETQYF. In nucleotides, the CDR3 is TGCGCCAGCAGCTCCCAAGAGACCCAGTACTTC.

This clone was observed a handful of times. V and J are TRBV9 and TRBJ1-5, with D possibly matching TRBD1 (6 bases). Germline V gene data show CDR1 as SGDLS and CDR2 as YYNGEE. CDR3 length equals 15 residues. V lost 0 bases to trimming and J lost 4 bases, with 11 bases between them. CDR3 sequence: CASSVGITGNQPQHF. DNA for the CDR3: TGTGCCAGCAGCGTAGGCATCACAGGGAATCAGCCCCAGCATTTT.

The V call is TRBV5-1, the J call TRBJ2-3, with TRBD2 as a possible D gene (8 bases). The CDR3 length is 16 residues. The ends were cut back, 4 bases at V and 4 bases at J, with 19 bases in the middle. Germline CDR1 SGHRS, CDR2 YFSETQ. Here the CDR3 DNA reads TGCGCCAGCAGCCGGGAGGGACAGTCGCGTCCAGATACGCAGTATTTT. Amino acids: CASSREGQSRPDTQYF.

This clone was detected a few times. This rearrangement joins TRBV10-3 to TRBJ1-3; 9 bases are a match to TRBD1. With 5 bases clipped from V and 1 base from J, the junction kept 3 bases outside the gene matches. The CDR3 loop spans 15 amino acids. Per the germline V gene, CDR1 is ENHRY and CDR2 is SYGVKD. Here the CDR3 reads CAISPDRGSGNTIYF. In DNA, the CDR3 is TGTGCCATCAGTCCGGACAGGGGTTCTGGAAACACCATATATTTT.

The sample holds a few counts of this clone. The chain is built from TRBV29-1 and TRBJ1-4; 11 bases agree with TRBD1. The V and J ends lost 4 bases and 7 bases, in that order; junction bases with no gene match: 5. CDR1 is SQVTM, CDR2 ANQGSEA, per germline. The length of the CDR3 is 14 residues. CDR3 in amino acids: CSVVGQGVGEKLFF. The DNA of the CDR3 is TGCAGCGTTGTGGGACAGGGGGTTGGTGAAAAACTGTTTTTT.